A single sample is the source of the 23 T cell receptor beta chains below, sequenced in a study of cytomegalovirus exposure and HLA in healthy donors. 60 Vbeta and 13 Jbeta primers were used in PCR. TCRdb's table, derived via immunoSEQ multiplex PCR, lists solely in-frame clones and lacks some. The data contain 150,000 to 200,000 clones, roughly four fifths of them singletons. What was sequenced was PBMCs. All receptors derive from a girl between 5 and 17 years old in good health and CMV-seropositive.

The rearrangement links TRBV11-2 to TRBJ2-7; unclear D gene. CDR1 and CDR2 from the germline V gene are SGHAT and FQNNGV. Trimming took 0 bases from V and 2 from J, leaving 5 bases between them. The CDR3 length is 13 residues. The DNA for the CDR3 is TGTGCCAGCAGCTTAGAGGCTCCCTACGAGCAGTACTTC. Its protein is CASSLEAPYEQYF. The whole variable domain, filled in from reference TRBV11-2 and TRBJ2-7, reads EAGVAQSPRYKIIEKRQSVAFWCNPISGHATLYWYQQILGQGPKLLIQFQNNGVVDDSQLPKDRFSAERLKGVDSTLKIQPAKLEDSAVYLCASSLEAPYEQYFGPGTRLTVT.

This clone occurred once. This chain uses TRBV5-8 with TRBJ1-1; TRBD1 matches 7 bases. Trimming cost V 4 bases and J 5 bases; bases outside gene matches: 8. The CDR3 contains 14 residues. Germline V gene sequence: CDR1 SGHTS, CDR2 YDEGEE. CDR3 loop: CASSLGGVRTEAFF. The CDR3 DNA reads TGTGCCAGCAGCCTAGGGGGCGTACGAACTGAAGCTTTCTTT.

J is TRBJ2-3 and V is TRBV25-1, with 7 nucleotides matching TRBD2. After removal of 5 bases from V and 0 bases from J, the junction contained 8 bases not matched to a gene. CDR3 length: 16 amino acids. From germline, CDR1 is MGHDK and CDR2 SYGVNS. The CDR3 nucleotides are TGTGCCAGCAGTTCCCGGGACTACTTTAGCACAGATACGCAGTATTTT. It yields the protein CASSSRDYFSTDTQYF.

The V gene is TRBV2, the J gene TRBJ1-5, with TRBD1 as a possible D gene (5 bases). Germline V gene data show CDR1 as SNHLY and CDR2 as FYNNEI. There are 16 residues in the CDR3. The germline V and J ends were trimmed by 6 bases and 6 bases, with 21 bases remaining between them. The CDR3 is CASSRQARIDSQPQHF. CDR3 nucleotide sequence: TGTGCCAGCAGCAGGCAGGCTCGAATCGACAGTCAGCCCCAGCATTTT.

CDR3 nucleotides: TGTGCCAGCAGTGAACCCCACCAGGGGGTTGAAGCTTTCTTT. Amino acid sequence: CASSEPHQGVEAFF. The rearrangement links TRBV25-1 to TRBJ1-1; 7 bases fit TRBD1. Germline V gene sequence: CDR1 MGHDK, CDR2 SYGVNS. V lost 2 bases to trimming and J lost 7 bases; unmatched junction nucleotides: 7. There are 14 residues in the CDR3.

This rearrangement joins TRBV19 to TRBJ1-2, with 10 bases lining up with TRBD1. The CDR3 consists of 18 residues. Trimming cost V 8 bases and J 0 bases; bases outside gene matches: 15. Germline values: CDR1 LNHDA, CDR2 SQIVND (reference sequence). The CDR3 coding sequence is TGTGCCAGTTCCGGGACAGGGGACTCATATATGACTAACTATGGCTACACCTTC. Its protein is CASSGTGDSYMTNYGYTF.

V usage is TRBV6-5 and J usage is TRBJ1-5, with D unresolved. Germline V gives CDR1 MNHEY, CDR2 SVGAGI. Trimming left V 4 bases short and J 2 bases short, with 6 bases between. The CDR3 covers 13 residues. This CDR3 reads CASSFRRNQPQHF. CDR3 sequence (DNA): TGTGCCAGCAGTTTCAGGCGCAATCAGCCCCAGCATTTT.

This rearrangement joins TRBV10-3 to TRBJ2-3; the match to TRBD2 covers 10 bases. V lost 5 bases, J lost 5 bases, and 7 bases stayed unmatched. CDR1 ENHRY and CDR2 SYGVKD come from the germline V gene. CDR3 length: 15 amino acids. CDR3 residues: CAISITSGEIDTQYF. CDR3 bases: TGTGCCATCAGTATTACTAGCGGGGAAATAGATACGCAGTATTTT.

The V gene is TRBV11-3, the J gene TRBJ1-1; weak D call: TRBD1 (6 bases). CDR1 and CDR2 from the germline V gene are SGHNT and YENEEA. Trimming pared 1 base from V and 1 base from J, leaving 13 bases between. The length of the CDR3 is 16 residues. The CDR3 DNA follows: TGTGCCAGCAGCTTAGGGATGGGGGCGAGGAACACTGAAGCTTTCTTT. Encoded protein: CASSLGMGARNTEAFF.

V and J are TRBV27 and TRBJ1-1, with D perhaps matching TRBD1 (5 bases). CDR3 length: 15 amino acids. Germline CDR1 is MNHEY and CDR2 is SMNVEV (reference sequence). V gave up 6 bases and J gave up 0 bases, with 14 bases separating them. This CDR3 reads CASRSRQGMNTEAFF. The CDR3 coding sequence is TGTGCCAGCAGAAGCAGGCAGGGTATGAACACTGAAGCTTTCTTT.

The V call is TRBV7-2, the J call TRBJ2-2, with 8 bases identical to TRBD1. Per the germline V gene, CDR1 is SGHTA and CDR2 is FQGNSA. The CDR3 contains 15 residues. V dropped 5 bases and J dropped 1; count of bases not matched to a gene: 3. CDR3 sequence: CASSATGGNTGELFF. The CDR3 DNA reads TGTGCCAGCAGCGCAACAGGGGGGAACACCGGGGAGCTGTTTTTT.

The genes are TRBV5-1 and TRBJ2-3; D is unresolved. This CDR3 contains 14 residues. Trimming removed 4 bases from V and 2 bases from J, with 11 bases in between. Germline values: CDR1 SGHRS, CDR2 YFSETQ. The CDR3 spells CASSLGVTTDTQYF. The CDR3 DNA follows: TGCGCCAGCAGCCTGGGCGTCACCACAGATACGCAGTATTTT.

The chain is built from TRBV11-1 and TRBJ2-3; 10 bases match TRBD1. The CDR3 sequence is 17 residues long. Unmatched junction bases numbered 11, after V lost 5 bases and J lost 3 bases. Per germline, CDR1 SGHAT and CDR2 FQDESV (reference sequence). CDR3 DNA sequence: TGTGCCAGCAGCCTGGGACAGGGGAAGGGGTTAACAGATACGCAGTATTTT. This encodes CASSLGQGKGLTDTQYF. Based on the CDR3 plus reference TRBV11-1 and TRBJ2-3, the full variable domain is EAEVAQSPRYKITEKSQAVAFWCDPISGHATLYWYRQILGQGPELLVQFQDESVVDDSQLPKDRFSAERLKGVDSTLKIQPAELGDSAMYLCASSLGQGKGLTDTQYFGPGTRLTVL.

The chain uses TRBV6-5 and TRBJ1-2; D unclear. The CDR3 contains 14 residues. CDR1 and CDR2 from the germline V gene are MNHEY and SVGAGI. Trimming removed 2 bases at V and 4 bases at J, with 11 bases between. CDR3 DNA sequence: TGTGCCAGCAGTTACGCCCCGTACGGCTATGGCTACACCTTC. Encoded protein: CASSYAPYGYGYTF.

This clone was seen just once. This chain connects TRBV30 to TRBJ1-1, with a possible D match to TRBD1 (5 bases). The CDR3 covers 13 residues. Germline V gene lookup returns CDR1 GTSNPN and CDR2 SVGIG (reference sequence). V lost 7 bases and J lost 5, with 17 bases in between. CDR3 protein: CALSEGLGTEAFF. CDR3 coding DNA: TGTGCCTTATCGGAGGGGCTCGGTACTGAAGCTTTCTTT.

The V gene is TRBV7-2, the J gene TRBJ2-5; possible D gene TRBD2, 5 bases. Germline V gene data show CDR1 as SGHTA and CDR2 as FQGNSA. Trimming removed 3 bases at V and 5 bases at J, with 16 bases between. The CDR3 is 15 residues long. CDR3 coding DNA: TGTGCCAGCAGCTTTGGATGGTCTACGGGGGAGACCCAGTACTTC. Its protein product is CASSFGWSTGETQYF.

The CDR3 coding sequence is TGTGCCAGCAGTACCCGACCGGCGATGGGCCTGTTTTTT. It encodes CASSTRPAMGLFF. The rearrangement uses TRBV27 and TRBJ1-4; D unclear. Germline V gene lookup returns CDR1 MNHEY and CDR2 SMNVEV (reference sequence). CDR3 length: 13 residues. The V end was cut by 5 bases, the J end by 14 bases, with 18 bases between.

J is TRBJ2-5 and V is TRBV7-2; weak D call: TRBD1 (6 bases). CDR3 length: 16 amino acids. V was cut by 0 bases and J by 1 base, with 12 bases left in between. Germline loops: CDR1 SGHTA, CDR2 FQGNSA. The CDR3 reads CASSLAGGGFQETQYF. CDR3 DNA sequence: TGTGCCAGCAGCTTAGCTGGGGGCGGCTTCCAAGAGACCCAGTACTTC.

The CDR3 is CASSLARGTDTQYF. In nucleotides, the CDR3 is TGTGCCAGCAGCTTGGCCCGAGGGACAGATACGCAGTATTTT. The rearrangement uses TRBV5-5 and TRBJ2-3; a weak D match, TRBD2 (5 bases). The ends were cut back, 0 bases at V and 3 bases at J, with 8 bases in the middle. CDR3 size: 14 residues. In germline, CDR1 is SGHKS, CDR2 YYEKEE (reference sequence).

This clone was seen more than once but under ten times. One end of the junction does not line up with germline, which may come from a read error. The V call is TRBV6-1, the J call TRBJ1-6; possibly TRBD1 for D (5 bases). CDR1 MNHNS and CDR2 SASEGT come from the germline V gene. The CDR3 has 16 residues. CDR3 nucleotide sequence: TGTGCCATCAGTGAGTCCCCAGGGAGGTATAATTCACCCCTCCACTTT. Its protein is CAISESPGRYNSPLHF.

Comments on this clone: In this CDR3 the conserved last residue, phenylalanine or tryptophan, is missing, so a read error is likely. The genes are TRBV27 and TRBJ1-6; D perhaps matches TRBD1 (6 bases). Germline V gene data show CDR1 as MNHEY and CDR2 as SMNVEV (reference sequence). Trimming removed 7 bases at V and 14 bases at J, with 15 bases between. This CDR3 contains 12 residues. The CDR3 nucleotides are TGTGCCAGCAATAGGGGGGGTGGGACCCTCCACCTT. Its protein is CASNRGGGTLHL.

The chain links TRBV9 to TRBJ1-1; TRBD1 matches at 9 bases. Looked up from germline, CDR1 is SGDLS and CDR2 is YYNGEE. The CDR3 is 14 amino acids. J was trimmed by 7 bases and V by 4 bases; bases with no gene match: 8. The CDR3 region is CASSPRTGEDEAFF. The CDR3 DNA reads as TGTGCCAGCAGCCCGAGGACAGGGGAGGATGAAGCTTTCTTT.

This clone was recorded only once. This chain joins TRBV9 and TRBJ2-3; D not certain. Germline V gene sequence: CDR1 SGDLS, CDR2 YYNGEE. Trimming stripped 4 bases from V and 0 bases from J, with 12 bases between. The CDR3 contains 15 residues. As DNA, the CDR3 is TGTGCCAGCAGCCCCTCCGCAGGTAGCACAGATACGCAGTATTTT. As protein: CASSPSAGSTDTQYF.